This T cell receptor beta chain was recorded in a study of T cell responses to AZD1222 COVID-19 vaccine (dated by TCRdb to the early 2020s). Study-level background: AZD1222 recipients whose second dose came at about 4 weeks and those whose second dose came at about 12 weeks were combined into one group, since spike-specific TCR depth and breadth did not differ between the two schedules. A total of more than 230 trial participants underwent TCR sequencing, of whom approximately 200 had received two doses of AZD1222 and some 26 had received two doses of the MenACWY control vaccine. Trial participants were enrolled by age into subgroups of 18-55, 56-69 and 70-plus years, and approximately 150, 30 and 60 TCR-sequenced participants, respectively, were included in these subgroups.

What the authors observed across the whole study: Reportedly, almost half of the unique spike-specific TCRs recognized epitopes lying outside the regions that are mutated in the B.1.351 and B.1.1.7 variants. In the small 56-69-year group, the increase in depth fell short of significance, most likely because of low power. Because no samples from the day 14 peak response were available, repertoires could be characterized only after the peak T cell response. Vaccine-associated CD4 TCRs spanned the whole spike protein, with dominant responses in regions 160-218 and 743-854. Conclusions about previously exposed vaccinees were limited because only 6 or 7 AZD1222 recipients were SARS-CoV-2 seropositive at baseline. Spike-specific TCR breadth and depth rose significantly after two AZD1222 doses compared with day 0 and with MenACWY recipients. Participants were mostly white British, with more females than males. The authors suggested clonal diversity may have been underestimated.

To note about this clone: The antigen it recognizes is unknown. Nothing much larger sits one base from this clone, and base qualities are not available.

The germline V gene sets CDR1 to SGHTA and CDR2 to FQGTGA. Spanning cysteine to phenylalanine, the CDR3 consists of 17 amino acids. Only the CDR3 DNA is retained, 51 bases long and in frame from the first base. The V and J ends are trimmed by 5 bases and 6 bases, leaving 24 bases between them. The meaning of the sample's time point label: baseline before first vaccination. Samples from vaccinated people were obtained from the UK trials COV001 and COV002, which included a single-blind randomized controlled phase 2/3 trial of AZD1222 (ChAdOx1 nCoV-19) in healthy adults. For TCRbeta chain sequencing, PBMC samples were collected from trial participants at day 0 and at day 28 after the second dose. The CDR3 regions of human TCRbeta chains were analyzed by immunosequencing. The source study handled its data this way. Repertoire TCRs were checked for matches against a reference library of SARS-CoV-2-specific TCRs that had been generated using the MIRA antigen-specificity platform. Breadth was defined as the fraction of unique TCRs that were SARS-CoV-2-associated, and depth was defined as the fraction of total T cells that were SARS-CoV-2-associated. Each spike-specific TCR was assigned to its reactive spike region and to a CD4 or CD8 class using the MIRA data. Log10-transformed breadth and depth values were compared by one-way ANOVA with Sidak's multiple comparisons tests. The table comes from immuneACCESS by way of TCRdb, which keeps in-frame sequences with V and J called. Part of the clones is missing from these tables; in studies checked, under half for an unresolved V gene and the rest for unknown reasons. The DNA gave D and trimming, while V, J and clone size come from that table. The sample records 50,000 or so clones, 80% to 90% of which are singletons. Clones ranked in the top ten supply about 15% of the sample.

The rearrangement combines TRBV7-3 with TRBJ2-3; the D gene is tentatively TRBD1 or TRBD2, each matching 7 bases. The origin of this receptor is an adult in good health. The starting material was peripheral blood, obtained on day 0 of AZD1222 vaccination. The CDR3 region reads CASSLGGGGRGRDTQYF. The nucleotides read TGTGCCAGCAGCCTAGGAGGGGGCGGGAGAGGTCGGGATACGCAGTATTTT.